This is a list of T cell receptor beta chains from one sample in a study of CD8+CD57+ T cells in acquired aplastic anemia. TCRdb analysed the reads with MiXCR anew, one entry per CDR3 protein. This sample has more than 150,000 distinct CDR3 sequences, with approximately 46% found just once. Sequenced material: sorted CD4+, CD8+, or CD8+CD57+ T cells (not recorded which) from PBMCs. The receptors originated from a human donor in good health. CDR3s include the opening cysteine and the closing phenylalanine or tryptophan. D genes are given only for firm matches. For some rows the clone size is stated as once, few or many, or as a class when expanded; others skip it.

J gene | clone size | D gene | V gene | CDR3 DNA | CDR3 protein
TRBJ2-2 | many | NA | TRBV5-1 | TGCGCCAGCAGCTTGGATGGGACCGGGGAGCTGTTTTTT | CASSLDGTGELFF
TRBJ2-7 | many | NA | TRBV11-2 | TGTGCCAGCAGCACCCAACAGGGCCCCTCCTACGAGCAGTACTTC | CASSTQQGPSYEQYF
TRBJ1-5 | many | TRBD1 | TRBV7-6 | TGTGCCAGCAGCTTAACCCAGGGGGCGCGAAGCAATCAGCCCCAGCATTTT | CASSLTQGARSNQPQHF
TRBJ2-1 | many | TRBD2 | TRBV4-2 | TGTGCCAGCAGCCAAGATTCGGCGGGAGGGGCCTACAATGAGCAGTTCTTC | CASSQDSAGGAYNEQFF
TRBJ2-7 | NA | NA | TRBV5-1 | TGCGCCAGCAGCTTGGCCGAGGATAGGTACGAGCAGTACTTC | CASSLAEDRYEQYF
TRBJ1-5 | many | TRBD1 | TRBV4-1 | TGCGCCAGCAGCCAAACAGGGGGCAATCAGCCCCAGCATTTT | CASSQTGGNQPQHF
TRBJ1-5 | few | NA | TRBV10-3 | TGTGCCATCAGTGCCGGAAGGGATAGCAATCAGCCCCAGCATTTT | CAISAGRDSNQPQHF
TRBJ2-7 | NA | NA | TRBV7-3 | TGTGCCAGCAGCCTATTTGGGTCGAGGGACGAGCAGTACTTC | CASSLFGSRDEQYF
TRBJ2-1 | few | TRBD1 | TRBV10-3 | TGTGCCATCACGGGGCAGGGGGACAATGAGCAGTTCTTC | CAITGQGDNEQFF
TRBJ2-5 | few | NA | TRBV7-9 | TGTGCCAGCAGCTTCGCGAGGCAAGAGACCCAGTACTTC | CASSFARQETQYF
TRBJ2-3 | many | TRBD1 | TRBV12-3/TRBV12-4 | TGTGCCAGCAGTCCGCGGACAGGGCAAGATACGCAGTATTTT | CASSPRTGQDTQYF
TRBJ2-3 | NA | TRBD2 | TRBV6-1 | TGTGCCAGCAGGGTAGCGGGAGCAGATACGCAGTATTTT | CASRVAGADTQYF
TRBJ1-1 | few | NA | TRBV10-3 | TGTGCCACACGTTTAGGGGGTATGAACACTGAAGCTTTCTTT | CATRLGGMNTEAFF
TRBJ1-1 | NA | NA | TRBV2 | TGTGCCAGCAACCAGGGTAGGAGAAACACTGAAGCTTTCTTT | CASNQGRRNTEAFF
TRBJ1-1 | NA | TRBD1 | TRBV9 | TGTGCCAGCAGCGTTGGGACAGGGGGGAACACTGAAGCTTTCTTT | CASSVGTGGNTEAFF
TRBJ2-5 | many | TRBD2 | TRBV29-1 | TGCAGCGTTGAAAAAGCGGGAGGGCCCTATGAGACCCAGTACTTC | CSVEKAGGPYETQYF
TRBJ2-2 | few | NA | TRBV15 | TGTGCCACCAGCACTCACAGCTACACCGGGGAGCTGTTTTTT | CATSTHSYTGELFF
TRBJ2-3 | few | NA | TRBV30 | TGTGCCTGGAGTGTGGGACAACGCACAGATACGCAGTATTTT | CAWSVGQRTDTQYF
TRBJ1-6 | NA | TRBD1 | TRBV20-1 | TGCAGTGCTAGTAGAACAGGGGGCTTGGGCCTCCACTTT | CSASRTGGLGLHF